The clone carrying this T cell receptor (beta chain) was observed a few times. What it recognizes is unknown. Germline V gives CDR1 SNHLY, CDR2 FYNNEI. The V segment lost 6 bases and the J segment 5 bases; nucleotides outside the gene matches: 8. The CDR3 consists of 14 residues. cDNA molecules, individually, were tagged with unique molecular identifiers. TCRdb reanalysed the 5' RACE reads using MiXCR and keeps one entry per CDR3 protein. The sample consists of tens of thousands of distinct CDR3 sequences, 7.5% to 9.5% of them appearing once. The data are from a study of early T cells in non-severe SARS-CoV-2 infection. Across the study: Sequencing input comprised bulk RNA from unsorted whole blood; chain pairing was not available. Whole-study results and caveats: A preference for anti-spike CD8 responses marked VDJdb matching, which missed private and CD4 specificities.

The sequence was collected from an adult who was a healthcare worker with PCR-confirmed SARS-CoV-2 infection or an uninfected control (not recorded which). The sequenced sample was whole blood, obtained at baseline. The chain couples TRBV2 to TRBJ2-7, with 9 positions matching TRBD1. CDR3 nucleotides: TGTGCCAGCAGAACCGGGACAGGGATCAACGAGCAGTACTTC. Its protein product is CASRTGTGINEQYF.